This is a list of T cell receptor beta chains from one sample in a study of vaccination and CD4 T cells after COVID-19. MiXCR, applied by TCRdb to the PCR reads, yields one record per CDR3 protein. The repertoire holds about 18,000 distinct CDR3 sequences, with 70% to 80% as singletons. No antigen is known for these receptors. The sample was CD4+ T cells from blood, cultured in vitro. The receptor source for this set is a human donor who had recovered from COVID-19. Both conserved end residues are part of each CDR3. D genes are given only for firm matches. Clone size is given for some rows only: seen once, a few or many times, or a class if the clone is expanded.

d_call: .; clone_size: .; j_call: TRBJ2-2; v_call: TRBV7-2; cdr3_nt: TGTGCCAGCAGCCTGTTCGGGTACGGGGAGCTGTTTTTT; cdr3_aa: CASSLFGYGELFF
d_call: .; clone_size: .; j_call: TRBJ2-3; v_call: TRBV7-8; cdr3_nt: TGTGCCAGCAGCTTAGTAGGGTTCACAGATACGCAGTATTTT; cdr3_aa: CASSLVGFTDTQYF
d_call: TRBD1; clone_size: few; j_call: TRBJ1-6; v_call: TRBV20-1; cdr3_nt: TGCAGTGCTAGCAAGACAGGGGGAGACTCACCCCTCCACTTT; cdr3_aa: CSASKTGGDSPLHF
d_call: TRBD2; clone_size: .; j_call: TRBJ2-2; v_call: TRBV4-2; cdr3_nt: TGTGCCAGCAGCCAAGATTGGCGGCGGGAGATTAACACCGGGGAGCTGTTTTTT; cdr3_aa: CASSQDWRREINTGELFF
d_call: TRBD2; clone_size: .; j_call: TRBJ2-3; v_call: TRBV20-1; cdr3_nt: TGCAGTGCACAAGCGGGAGGGAGGGCAGATACGCAGTATTTT; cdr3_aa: CSAQAGGRADTQYF
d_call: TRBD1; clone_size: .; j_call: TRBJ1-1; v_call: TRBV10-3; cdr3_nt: TGTGCCATCAGGACAGGGAGGTCTGAAGCTTTCTTT; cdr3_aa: CAIRTGRSEAFF
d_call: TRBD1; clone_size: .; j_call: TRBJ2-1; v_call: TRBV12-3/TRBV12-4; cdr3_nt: TGTGCCAGCAGCGTACAGGGGGCGCTTTACAATGAGCAGTTCTTC; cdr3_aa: CASSVQGALYNEQFF
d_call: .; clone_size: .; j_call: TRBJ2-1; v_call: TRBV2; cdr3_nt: TGTGCCAGCAGGATAGACAGGGGAGGGTACAATGAGCAGTTCTTC; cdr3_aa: CASRIDRGGYNEQFF
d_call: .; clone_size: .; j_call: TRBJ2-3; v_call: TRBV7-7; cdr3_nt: TGTGCTAGCAGCTTAGCGCCGGGGGCTACGCAGTATTTT; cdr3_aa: CASSLAPGATQYF
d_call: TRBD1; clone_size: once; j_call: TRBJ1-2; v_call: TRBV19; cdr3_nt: TGTGCCAGTAGCAAACAGGGGGCGCAAAGCTATGGCTACACCTTC; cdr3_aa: CASSKQGAQSYGYTF
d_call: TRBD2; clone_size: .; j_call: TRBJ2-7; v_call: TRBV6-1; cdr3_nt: TGTGCCAGCAGTGAAGCCTGGACTAGCGGGAGAAGGGAGAAATCTTACGAGCAGTACTTC; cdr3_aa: CASSEAWTSGRREKSYEQYF
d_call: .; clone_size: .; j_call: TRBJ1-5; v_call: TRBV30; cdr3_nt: TGTGCCTGGAGTACAGAGATCCATAGCAATCAGCCCCAGCATTTT; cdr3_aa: CAWSTEIHSNQPQHF
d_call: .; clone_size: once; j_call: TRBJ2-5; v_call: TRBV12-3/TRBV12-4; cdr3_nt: TGTGCCAGCAGTCCCCGAGCACGGGCTCGGGAGACCCAGTACTTC; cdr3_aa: CASSPRARARETQYF
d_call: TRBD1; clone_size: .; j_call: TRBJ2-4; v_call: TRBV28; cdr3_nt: TGTGCCAGCAGTTTATTAGCGACAGGGGACGCCAAAAACATTCAGTACTTC; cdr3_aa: CASSLLATGDAKNIQYF
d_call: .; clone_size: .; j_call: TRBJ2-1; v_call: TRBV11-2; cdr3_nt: TGTGCCAGCAGCTTGCGCACCCACTCCTACAATGAGCAGTTCTTC; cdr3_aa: CASSLRTHSYNEQFF
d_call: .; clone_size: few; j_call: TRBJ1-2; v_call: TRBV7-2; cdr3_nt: TGTGCCAGCAGCTTAGGTATCCAGGGGACGGGCTACACCTTC; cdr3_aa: CASSLGIQGTGYTF